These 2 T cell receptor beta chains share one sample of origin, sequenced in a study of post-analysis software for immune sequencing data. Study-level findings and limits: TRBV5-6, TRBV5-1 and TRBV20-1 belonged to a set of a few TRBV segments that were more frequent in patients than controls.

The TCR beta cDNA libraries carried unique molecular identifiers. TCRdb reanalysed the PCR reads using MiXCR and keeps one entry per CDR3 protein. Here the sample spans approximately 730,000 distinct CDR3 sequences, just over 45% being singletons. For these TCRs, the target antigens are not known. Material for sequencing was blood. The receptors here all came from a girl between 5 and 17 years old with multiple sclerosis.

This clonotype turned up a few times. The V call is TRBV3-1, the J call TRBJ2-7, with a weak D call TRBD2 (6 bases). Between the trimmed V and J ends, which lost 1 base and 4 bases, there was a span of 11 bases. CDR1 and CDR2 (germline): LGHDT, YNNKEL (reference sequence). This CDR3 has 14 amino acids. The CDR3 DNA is TGTGCCAGCAGCCAAGCGGGACTCCCGTACGAGCAGTACTTC. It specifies CASSQAGLPYEQYF.

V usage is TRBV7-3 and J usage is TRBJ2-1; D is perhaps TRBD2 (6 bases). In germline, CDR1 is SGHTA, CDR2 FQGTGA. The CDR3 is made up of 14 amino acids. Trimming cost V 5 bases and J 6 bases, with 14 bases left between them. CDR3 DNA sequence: TGTGCCAGCAGCGCCCCGGGAGTCAGCAATGAGCAGTTCTTC. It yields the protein CASSAPGVSNEQFF.